The sample holds a few counts of the clone carrying this T cell receptor beta chain. Its antigen is as yet unknown. Time point here: newly diagnosed GD, antithyroid drugs for less than 3 months. With RNA extracted from PBMCs as input, the TCR library was made. The sample originates from a study of regulatory T cells in long-lasting Graves disease. Broader study findings: A reduction in accuracy may have resulted from the small sample size.

The germline CDR1 and CDR2 sequences are KGHSH and LQKENI. The CDR3 has 12 residues. The V end was cut by 2 bases, the J end by 7 bases, with 9 bases between. Investigators prepared the TCR beta libraries by applying iRepertoire HTBI primers and Arm-PCR of CDR3 regions. In TCRdb, the multiplex PCR reads were re-called with MiXCR into one record per CDR3 protein. The sample yields 620,000 or so distinct CDR3 sequences, under 20% seen once. This same sample was also taken into another study, of T cells in Graves' hyperthyroidism and ophthalmopathy. In that study: During a first-round RT-PCR of the TCR CDR3, the HTBI primer set was used. Researchers found most expanded thyroid clonotypes above 0.001 in blood as well. Stable hyperthyroidism was separated from ophthalmopathy by a model based on 13 V-J features.

The sample in question was peripheral blood mononuclear cells (PBMCs), obtained at new diagnosis, from a patient treated with antithyroid drugs. The sequence came from a woman in her twenties or thirties with Graves disease. The chain uses TRBV18 and TRBJ2-7, with D uncertain. CDR3 sequence (DNA): TGTGCCAGCTCACCAGCGAGCAGGGAGCAGTACTTC. It yields the protein CASSPASREQYF. The full variable domain, completed using reference TRBV18 and TRBJ2-7, is NAGVMQNPRHLVRRRGQEARLRCSPMKGHSHVYWYRQLPEEGLKFMVYLQKENIIDESGMPKERFSAEFPKEGPSILRIQQVVRGDSAAYFCASSPASREQYFGPGTRLTVT.